The rows below give T cell receptor beta chains drawn from one sample of a study of OX40 agonist ivuxolimab in advanced cancers. Here immunoSEQ multiplex PCR was the method, and the copy in TCRdb shows in-frame clones only, minus some. This table holds 45,000 to 50,000 clones, roughly 90% found once. Here the sequenced sample was CD4+ or CD8+ T cells sorted from blood, taken in a trial of the OX40 agonist ivuxolimab. The receptors come from an adult with an advanced solid tumor such as melanoma, head and neck, liver or kidney cancer. The CDR3 runs from the conserved cysteine through the conserved F or W. A D gene is named only where the DNA matches it firmly.

D gene: TRBD2; J gene: TRBJ2-2; V gene: TRBV30; CDR3 DNA: TGTGCCTGGACCGGGGGGGCTGAGCTGTTTTTT; CDR3 protein: CAWTGGAELFF
D gene: -; J gene: TRBJ2-7; V gene: TRBV5-5; CDR3 DNA: TGTGCCAGCGCCCTTTCGTGGGGGAACTCCTACGAGCAGTACTTC; CDR3 protein: CASALSWGNSYEQYF
D gene: TRBD1; J gene: TRBJ2-2; V gene: TRBV18; CDR3 DNA: TGTGCCAGCTCATCTCCGGGACAGGGAGAGACCGGGGAGCTGTTTTTT; CDR3 protein: CASSSPGQGETGELFF
D gene: -; J gene: TRBJ2-2; V gene: TRBV6-6; CDR3 DNA: TGTGCCAGCACTACTATACTAGACGCCGGGGAGCTGTTTTTT; CDR3 protein: CASTTILDAGELFF
D gene: -; J gene: TRBJ1-3; V gene: TRBV19; CDR3 DNA: TGTGCCAGTAGTATAGTGGGGTCCGATCACACCATATATTTT; CDR3 protein: CASSIVGSDHTIYF
D gene: -; J gene: TRBJ2-3; V gene: TRBV6-5; CDR3 DNA: TGTGCCAGCAGTTTAGGACTGGGCACAGATACGCAGTATTTT; CDR3 protein: CASSLGLGTDTQYF
D gene: -; J gene: TRBJ2-7; V gene: TRBV10-3; CDR3 DNA: TGTGCCATCAGTGAGTCGTTTGCCAAGTTGGACTTC; CDR3 protein: CAISESFAKLDF
D gene: TRBD2; J gene: TRBJ2-5; V gene: TRBV7-9; CDR3 DNA: TGTGCCAGCACCCCCGGACTAGCGGCTGAGACCCAGTACTTC; CDR3 protein: CASTPGLAAETQYF
D gene: TRBD2; J gene: TRBJ2-1; V gene: TRBV4-3; CDR3 DNA: TGCGCCAGCAGCCAGCCTCCGGGGAGCGGGGGGGCTAATGAGCAGTTCTTC; CDR3 protein: CASSQPPGSGGANEQFF
D gene: TRBD2; J gene: TRBJ2-5; V gene: TRBV19; CDR3 DNA: TGTGCCAGTACCGACCCTCGGGGGGACCCCCAAGAGACCCAGTACTTC; CDR3 protein: CASTDPRGDPQETQYF
D gene: TRBD1; J gene: TRBJ1-4; V gene: TRBV7-9; CDR3 DNA: TGTGCCAGCAGCCCGGGACAGGGGAATGAAAAACTGTTTTTT; CDR3 protein: CASSPGQGNEKLFF
D gene: TRBD2; J gene: TRBJ2-1; V gene: TRBV5-1; CDR3 DNA: TGCGCCAGCGGATCTAGCGGCAATGAGCAGTTCTTC; CDR3 protein: CASGSSGNEQFF
D gene: -; J gene: TRBJ2-7; V gene: TRBV11-2; CDR3 DNA: TGTGCCAGCAGCTTAATCTGGTTAGACGGGGACTCCTACGAGCAGTACTTC; CDR3 protein: CASSLIWLDGDSYEQYF
D gene: -; J gene: TRBJ2-7; V gene: TRBV5-3; CDR3 DNA: TGTGCCAGAATGTGCAGGGAGCACGAGCAGTACTTC; CDR3 protein: CARMCREHEQYF
D gene: TRBD1; J gene: TRBJ2-7; V gene: TRBV7-9; CDR3 DNA: TGTGCCAGCAGCCCCAGGGGGACAGTCGGCTCCTACGAGCAGTACTTC; CDR3 protein: CASSPRGTVGSYEQYF